The clone carrying this T cell receptor (beta chain) was seen only once. Its antigen is unidentified. The data derive from a study of OX40 agonist ivuxolimab in advanced cancers. Background on the study: The group had a mean age of 60 years, ranged from about 23 to 85, and was 80% to 85% male. Study-wide results and caveats: At 0.1 to 3.0 mg/kg, clonal expansion of CD4+ and CD8+ blood T cells had occurred by week 6.

This CDR3 has 15 amino acids. The V and J ends lost 4 bases and 3 bases respectively, with 12 bases between them. Germline loops: CDR1 MRHNA, CDR2 SNTAGT. The repertoire was sequenced with immunoSEQ multiplex PCR; TCRdb's copy has only in-frame clones and lacks some. The top ten clones hold about 1.7% of a sample with about 35,000 clones, about four fifths of them seen once. The specimen comprised CD4+ or CD8+ T cells sorted from blood, sampled in a trial of the OX40 agonist ivuxolimab. The sequence derives from an adult with an advanced solid tumor such as melanoma, head and neck, liver or kidney cancer. The gene calls are TRBV6-4 and TRBJ2-2, with D perhaps TRBD1 or TRBD2 (5 bases each). The CDR3 protein is CASSVERGDTGELFF. The CDR3 region has the DNA TGTGCCAGCAGTGTAGAACGAGGGGACACCGGGGAGCTGTTTTTT.